This T cell receptor (beta chain) was retrieved from a study of molecular identifiers for immune sequencing clone quantification. In its sample, this clonotype was seen many times. The CDR3 is made up of 12 amino acids. The V end lost 0 bases, the J end lost 6 bases, and 7 bases lay between the germline ends. CDR1 SGHRS and CDR2 YFSETQ come from the germline V gene. MiXCR, run by TCRdb on the PCR reads, gives a single entry per CDR3 protein. This sample yields tens of thousands of distinct CDR3 sequences, of which over 15% are seen a single time; 0.95% to 1% belongs to the top ten. This chain links TRBV5-1 with TRBJ2-7, with TRBD1 as a possible D gene (6 bases). The clonotype was recovered from a human donor in good health. Some libraries in this study had Jurkat cell RNA spiked in. The sequencing sample was made of naive CD8+ T cells from blood, with Jurkat cell RNA spiked in. Specified subset: FACS-sorted CD8+CD4-CCR7+CD45RA+ naive T cells. For the CDR3, the DNA is TGCGCCAGCAGCTTGGCAGGGGCCGAGCAGTACTTC. It yields the protein CASSLAGAEQYF.